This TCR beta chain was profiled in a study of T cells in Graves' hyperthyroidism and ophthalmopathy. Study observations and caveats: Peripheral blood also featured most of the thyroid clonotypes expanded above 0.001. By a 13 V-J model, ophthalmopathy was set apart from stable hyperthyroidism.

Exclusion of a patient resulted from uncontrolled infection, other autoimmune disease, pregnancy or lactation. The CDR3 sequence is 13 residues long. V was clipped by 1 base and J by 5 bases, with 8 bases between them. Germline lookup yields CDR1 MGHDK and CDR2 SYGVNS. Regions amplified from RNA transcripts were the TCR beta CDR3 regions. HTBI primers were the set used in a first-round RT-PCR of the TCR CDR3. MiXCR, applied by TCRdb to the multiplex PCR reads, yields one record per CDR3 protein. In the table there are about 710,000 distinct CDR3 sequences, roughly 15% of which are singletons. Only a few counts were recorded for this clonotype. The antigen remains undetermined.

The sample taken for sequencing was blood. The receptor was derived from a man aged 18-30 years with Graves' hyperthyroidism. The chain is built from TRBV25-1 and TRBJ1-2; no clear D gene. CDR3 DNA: TGTGCCAGCAGTGAATCGGGAGGATATGGCTACACCTTC. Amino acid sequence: CASSESGGYGYTF.